This TCR beta chain comes out of a study of shared T cell receptors in the human thymus. Only one count was recorded for this clone. The assay was immunoSEQ multiplex PCR, and TCRdb's table has in-frame clones only and misses some. The sample lists hundreds of thousands of clones, approximately 87% occurring once. The sample was also reused in another study, on human thymus T cells. As reported in that work: In corrective heart surgery, resections were taken, and these provided the thymus tissue. What appeared biased in thymic and blood repertoires was the usage of V and J genes.

The sequenced sample consisted of thymocytes. This clonotype was sampled from a boy under two years old with a congenital heart defect.

CDR3 amino acids: CASSGLHNEQFF. Written as DNA, the CDR3 is TGTGCCAGTTCGGGACTACACAATGAGCAGTTCTTC. This chain uses TRBV27 with TRBJ2-1; TRBD2 agrees at 7 bases. The CDR3 consists of 12 residues. Germline CDR1 reads MNHEY; CDR2 reads SMNVEV (reference sequence). The trim removed 9 bases at V and 5 bases at J, leaving 4 bases unmatched.